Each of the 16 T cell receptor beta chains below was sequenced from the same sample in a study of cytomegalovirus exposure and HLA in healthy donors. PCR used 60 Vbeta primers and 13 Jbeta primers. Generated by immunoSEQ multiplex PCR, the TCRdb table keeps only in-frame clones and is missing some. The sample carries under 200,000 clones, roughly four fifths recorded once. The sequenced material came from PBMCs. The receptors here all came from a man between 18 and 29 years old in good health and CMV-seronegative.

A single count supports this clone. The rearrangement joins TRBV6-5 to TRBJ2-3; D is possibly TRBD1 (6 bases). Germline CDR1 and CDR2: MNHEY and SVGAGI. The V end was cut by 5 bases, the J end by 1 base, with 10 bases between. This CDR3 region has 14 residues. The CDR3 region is CASSVQGGTDTQYF. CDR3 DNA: TGTGCCAGCAGTGTACAGGGTGGCACAGATACGCAGTATTTT.

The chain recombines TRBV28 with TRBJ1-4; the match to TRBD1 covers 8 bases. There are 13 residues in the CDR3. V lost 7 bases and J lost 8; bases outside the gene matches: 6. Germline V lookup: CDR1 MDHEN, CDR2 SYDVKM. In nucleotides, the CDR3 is TGTGCCAGCAAGACAGGGGCGTTAGAAAAACTGTTTTTT. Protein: CASKTGALEKLFF.

Here the CDR3 reads CASSDSRRGQETTEAFF. The CDR3 DNA follows: TGTGCCAGCAGTGACTCGAGAAGGGGACAGGAGACCACTGAAGCTTTCTTT. This sequence joins TRBV6-4 and TRBJ1-1, with TRBD1 matching 8 bases. V shed 0 bases and J 4 bases; nucleotides not matched to a gene: 10. The CDR3 consists of 17 residues. CDR1 and CDR2 (germline): MRHNA, SNTAGT.

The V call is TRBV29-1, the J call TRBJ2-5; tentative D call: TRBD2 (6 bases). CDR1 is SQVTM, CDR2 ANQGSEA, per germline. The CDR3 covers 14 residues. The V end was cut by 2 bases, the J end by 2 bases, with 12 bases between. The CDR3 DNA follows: TGCAGCGTTGAACAAGCGGGTCCTCAAGAGACCCAGTACTTC. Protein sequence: CSVEQAGPQETQYF. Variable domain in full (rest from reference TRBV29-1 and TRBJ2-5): SAVISQKPSRDICQRGTSLTIQCQVDSQVTMMFWYRQQPGQSLTLIATANQGSEATYESGFVIDKFPISRPNLTFSTLTVSNMSPEDSSIYLCSVEQAGPQETQYFGPGTRLLVL.

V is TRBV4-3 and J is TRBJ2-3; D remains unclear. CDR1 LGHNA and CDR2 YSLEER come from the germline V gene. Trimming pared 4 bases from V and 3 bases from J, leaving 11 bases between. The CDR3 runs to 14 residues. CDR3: CASSPLGRTDTQYF. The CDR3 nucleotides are TGCGCCAGCAGCCCTCTCGGTCGGACAGATACGCAGTATTTT.

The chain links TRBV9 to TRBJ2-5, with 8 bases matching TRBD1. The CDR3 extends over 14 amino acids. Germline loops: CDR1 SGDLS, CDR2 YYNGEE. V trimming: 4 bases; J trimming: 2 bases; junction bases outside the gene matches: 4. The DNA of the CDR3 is TGTGCCAGCAGCCCGGGACAGGCTCAAGAGACCCAGTACTTC. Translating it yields CASSPGQAQETQYF.

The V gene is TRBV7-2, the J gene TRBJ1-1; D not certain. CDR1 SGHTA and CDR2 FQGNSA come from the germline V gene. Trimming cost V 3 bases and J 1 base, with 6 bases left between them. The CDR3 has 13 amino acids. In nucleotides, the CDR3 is TGTGCCAGCAGCTTTAGTTCGAACACTGAAGCTTTCTTT. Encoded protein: CASSFSSNTEAFF.

CDR3 sequence reads: CASSPVAGVETSYEQYF. CDR3 DNA: TGTGCCAGCAGTCCGGTAGCGGGAGTCGAAACCTCCTACGAGCAGTACTTC. The V gene is TRBV7-8, the J gene TRBJ2-7; TRBD2 matches 9 bases. With V trimmed by 6 bases and J by 0 bases, 12 bases remained unmatched. Germline V gives CDR1 SGHVS, CDR2 FQNEAQ. This CDR3 comprises 17 residues.

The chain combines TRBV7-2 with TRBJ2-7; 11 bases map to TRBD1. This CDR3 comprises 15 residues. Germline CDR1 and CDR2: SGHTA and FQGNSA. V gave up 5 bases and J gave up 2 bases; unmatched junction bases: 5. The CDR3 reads CASSVGTGGAYEQYF. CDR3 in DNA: TGTGCCAGCAGCGTCGGGACAGGGGGAGCCTACGAGCAGTACTTC.

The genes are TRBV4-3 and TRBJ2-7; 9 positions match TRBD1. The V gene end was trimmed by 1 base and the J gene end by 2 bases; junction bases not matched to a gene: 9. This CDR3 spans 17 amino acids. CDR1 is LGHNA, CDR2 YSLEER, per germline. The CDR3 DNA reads TGCGCCAGCAGCCAAGCGGCTCCCGGGACAGGGCCCTACGAGCAGTACTTC. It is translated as CASSQAAPGTGPYEQYF.

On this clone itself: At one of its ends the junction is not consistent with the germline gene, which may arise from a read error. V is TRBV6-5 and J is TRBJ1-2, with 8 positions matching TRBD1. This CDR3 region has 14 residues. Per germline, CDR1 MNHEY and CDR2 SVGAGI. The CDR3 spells CASSYGLGQGLAYF. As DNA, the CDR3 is TGTGCCAGCAGTTACGGCCTCGGACAGGGACTAGCATACTTC.

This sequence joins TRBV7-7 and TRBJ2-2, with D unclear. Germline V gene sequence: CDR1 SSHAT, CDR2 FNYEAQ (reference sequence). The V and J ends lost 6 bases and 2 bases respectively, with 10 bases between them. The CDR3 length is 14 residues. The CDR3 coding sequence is TGTGCCAGCAGTCCGACTCTTAACACCGGGGAGCTGTTTTTT. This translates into CASSPTLNTGELFF.

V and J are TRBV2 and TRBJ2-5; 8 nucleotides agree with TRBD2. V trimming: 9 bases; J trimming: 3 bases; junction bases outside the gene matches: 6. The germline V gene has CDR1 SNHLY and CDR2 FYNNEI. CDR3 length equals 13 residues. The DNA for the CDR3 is TGTGCCAGGGGACTAGAGGTGGAAGAGACCCAGTACTTC. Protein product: CARGLEVEETQYF.

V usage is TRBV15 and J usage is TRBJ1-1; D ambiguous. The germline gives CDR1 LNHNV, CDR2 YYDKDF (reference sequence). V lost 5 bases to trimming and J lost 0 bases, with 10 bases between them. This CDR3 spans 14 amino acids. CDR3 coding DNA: TGTGCCACCAGCCTAAGACACTTGAACACTGAAGCTTTCTTT. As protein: CATSLRHLNTEAFF.

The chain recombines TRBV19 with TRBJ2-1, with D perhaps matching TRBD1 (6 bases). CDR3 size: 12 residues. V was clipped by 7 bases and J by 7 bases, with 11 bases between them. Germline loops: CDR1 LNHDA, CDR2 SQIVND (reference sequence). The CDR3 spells CASIDRLNEQFF. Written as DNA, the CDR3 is TGTGCCAGTATAGACAGGTTAAATGAGCAGTTCTTC.

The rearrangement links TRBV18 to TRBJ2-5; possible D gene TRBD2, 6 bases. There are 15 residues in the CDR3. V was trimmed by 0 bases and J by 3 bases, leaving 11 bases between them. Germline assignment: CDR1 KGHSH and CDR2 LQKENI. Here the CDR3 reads CASSPPGGVKETQYF. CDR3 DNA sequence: TGTGCCAGCTCACCACCGGGAGGAGTAAAAGAGACCCAGTACTTC.